The 5 T cell receptor beta chains below were found in one sample sequenced in a study of pediatric ulcerative colitis (dated by TCRdb to about 2019). Preparation of the library involved the immunoSEQ multiplex PCR assay. Here the immuneACCESS table is served through TCRdb, limited to in-frame sequences with V and J called. Missing clones are a known gap in these copies; in checked studies unresolved V genes cover under half, and the rest lacks a known reason. This sample holds 20,000 to 25,000 clones; over 60% were observed only once. The ten largest clones represent roughly a sixth of the sample. One to two pinch biopsies were taken from the rectum for research during colonoscopy. The material sequenced was gut tissue. Source of these receptors: a boy aged 5 to 17 with severe ulcerative colitis.

This clone was recorded a few times. V and J are TRBV15 and TRBJ1-5, with a possible D match to TRBD1 (5 bases). Germline V CDR1 and CDR2: LNHNV, YYDKDF (reference sequence). Trimming cost V 4 bases and J 0 bases, with 10 bases left between them. This CDR3 spans 15 amino acids. CDR3 region: CATSKDKTSNQPQHF. CDR3 bases: TGTGCCACCAGCAAGGACAAGACTAGCAATCAGCCCCAGCATTTT.

The chain is built from TRBV28 and TRBJ2-5, with TRBD1 matching 8 bases. V gave up 8 bases and J gave up 5 bases; unmatched junction bases: 10. The CDR3 contains 14 residues. Germline CDR1 is MDHEN and CDR2 is SYDVKM. The CDR3 sequence: CASCRTGPLETQYF. CDR3 DNA: TGTGCCAGCTGTCGGACAGGGCCATTGGAGACCCAGTACTTC.

The gene calls are TRBV4-1 and TRBJ2-1, with TRBD2 identical over 7 bases. Germline V gene sequence: CDR1 MGHRA, CDR2 YSYEKL. CDR3 length: 14 amino acids. The junction had 4 bases not matched to a gene; V was cut back by 1 base and J by 7 bases. CDR3 in DNA: TGCGCCAGCAGCCAAGGGACTAGGTTAAATGAGCAGTTCTTC. The encoded protein is CASSQGTRLNEQFF.

This clone has a single count. The chain is built from TRBV5-1 and TRBJ1-2; D gene unclear. Trimming pared 0 bases from V and 8 bases from J, leaving 17 bases between. CDR3 length: 15 residues. In germline, CDR1 is SGHRS, CDR2 YFSETQ. CDR3 nucleotide sequence: TGCGCCAGCAGCTTGGTATCAGGAGCTCTTGAAGGCTACACCTTC. Residues: CASSLVSGALEGYTF.

This sequence joins TRBV7-9 and TRBJ2-1, with 7 bases identical to TRBD2. The CDR3 is 13 amino acids. CDR1 is SEHNR and CDR2 is FQNEAQ in the germline V gene (reference sequence). The trim removed 1 base at V and 15 bases at J, leaving 9 bases unmatched. The CDR3 loop reads CASSLDRGGGRFF. In nucleotides, the CDR3 is TGTGCCAGCAGCTTAGACCGCGGGGGAGGGCGGTTCTTC. The full variable domain, in which reference TRBV7-9 and TRBJ2-1 provide the parts outside the CDR3, is DTGVSQNPRHKITKRGQNVTFRCDPISEHNRLYWYRQTLGQGPEFLTYFQNEAQLEKSRLLSDRFSAERPKGSFSTLEIQRTEQGDSAMYLCASSLDRGGGRFFGPGTRLTVL.